This T cell receptor (beta chain) was obtained from a study of shared clonotypes between healthy human individuals (dated by TCRdb to 2019 to 2021). In terms of the full investigation: The cohort comprised a couple of women and a few men aged 18 to 49 years. Per donor, three plates each were used for CD4 naive and CD4 memory, two for CD8 naive, and one for CD8 memory. The study deeply sequenced blood TCR repertoires of about 5 healthy adults to estimate repertoire size and the extent of clonotype sharing between individuals. Different laboratories and diverse techniques were used to prepare libraries and sequence TCR repertoires, to increase sequencing depth and limit assay-specific biases. Between about 0.85 and 10 billion PBMCs per donor were obtained by leukapheresis.

On the study overall, not on this receptor specifically: Only blood was sampled, and tissue TCR repertoires likely differ from those in blood. Across several donors, approximately 4.6% of naive CD4, 3% to 4% of naive CD8, 2% to 2.5% of memory CD4, and about 0.4% of memory CD8 clonotypes were shared. Because the study included only a small number of donors, the genetic and exposure-history diversity represented was limited. Even with the large sequencing depth, rarefaction of the sorted-subset datasets indicated that sequencing was incomplete. Clonotypes shared by all four sorted-subset donors showed higher generation probabilities than non-shared clonotypes. Naive subsets generally had larger estimated clonotype richness than memory subsets did. Pairwise subsampling led to the expectation that sequencing depth would affect the degree of clonotype sharing among donors.

The germline V gene (reference sequence) gives CDR1 as MNHEY and CDR2 as SMNVEV. Compared with germline, V lacks 8 bases and J lacks 0 bases; bases without a gene match: 5. From cysteine to phenylalanine, the CDR3 is 15 amino acids long. The retained sequence is limited to the CDR3, 45 bases, with the frame set at the first base. Turning to this clone: Its antigen remains undetermined. No base quality values were provided; no much bigger clone lies one nucleotide off.

CD8 naive samples were obtained by positive selection for CCR7 among CD45RO-negative cells, yielding a CD45RA+CCR7+ population from which TemRA cells were excluded. Healthy HIV-negative adults with no recently reported acute infections or vaccinations were included as donors. Every donor was a Caucasian adult living in Nashville, Tennessee, USA. After blood collection by leukapheresis, PBMCs were isolated using Ficoll-Histopaque density gradient centrifugation and then cryopreserved in the vapor phase of liquid nitrogen. Analytical flow cytometry was used to check the purity and quantity of each magnetically sorted T cell population. Genomic DNA was isolated from every sorted fraction and measured by UV absorbance on a Nanodrop 2000c. Using the deep immunoSEQ assay, TCR CDR3 regions were amplified from genomic DNA by multiplex PCR. Extracted genomic DNA from each cell subset was spread evenly across all wells of several immunoSEQ 96-well plates, with each plate serving as a replicate. For sorted subsets, approximately 0.2 ug of genomic DNA, equivalent to around 29,000 T cell genomes, went into each replicate PCR. The purified libraries were quantified using a Qubit 3.0 fluorometer, sized with a Bioanalyzer 2100, and then quantified again using the KAPA Library Quantification kit. Each immunoSEQ 96-well plate was sequenced on its own single-read 150-cycle Illumina NextSeq 550 flow cell. The study's processing was this. Because the immunoSEQ output held only junctional sequences and lacked quality scores, the filtering could not match the filtering applied to full-length reads. To assign V/J genes and CDR3, sequences were annotated against IMGT germline references using PyIR, a Python wrapper for IgBLAST v1.9. Reads were filtered out if the reads had weak V/J assignments (E-value above 1e-6), no CDR3, stop codons, out-of-frame junctions, or ambiguous translated residues. V3J clonotypes were defined as sequences sharing an identical inferred V gene, J gene, and CDR3 amino acid sequence. The percentage overlap between two repertoires was calculated by dividing the number of shared unique clonotypes by the size of the smaller repertoire. Three approaches were used to assess repertoire richness: RTK rarefaction, the Chao1 estimator, and Recon v2.1 estimates of unobserved clonotypes. Generation probabilities for all TCRbeta clonotypes obtained by the gDNA method from a handful of donors were computed using OLGA. The table comes from immuneACCESS by way of TCRdb, which keeps in-frame sequences with V and J called. Part of the clones is missing from these tables; in studies checked, under half for an unresolved V gene and the rest for unknown reasons. V and J calls and clone size are those listed in that table; D and trimming were worked out from the DNA. Counted in this sample were over 2,000,000 clones; around 93% of them appeared once. Clones ranked in the top ten supply more than 1.5% of the sample.

The V gene is TRBV27 and the J gene is TRBJ2-3, and 10 junction bases match TRBD1. Sample: naive CD8+ T cells from PBMCs. The cell subset or site tag for this specimen amounts to: CD45RA+CCR7+. The clonotype originates from a man between 18 and 35 years old in good health. Some clones in this sample may be carry-over from other donors' samples. The DNA reads as follows: TGTGCCAGCTGGGGACAGGGGCCAAGCACAGATACGCAGTATTTT. Its translation is CASWGQGPSTDTQYF.